Listed below are T cell receptor beta chains from one sample, sequenced in a study of T cell responses to AZD1222 COVID-19 vaccine. Assay used: immunoSEQ multiplex PCR; TCRdb lists only in-frame clones, some missing. The top ten clones hold approximately 18% of a sample with 110,000 or so clones, 70% to 90% of them seen once. The specimen comprised peripheral blood, sampled 28 days after the second AZD1222 dose. These receptors all stem from an adult who received the AZD1222 COVID-19 vaccine. The CDR3 runs from the conserved cysteine through the conserved F or W. D genes are given only for firm matches. Size tells how often a clone was seen (once, few, many) or the class of an expanded clone, and some rows leave it out.

abundance	d_gene	v_gene	j_gene	CDR3nt	CDR3aa
.	.	TRBV7-9	TRBJ2-3	TGTGCCAGCAGCTTCTTCGGGGATACGCAGTATTTT	CASSFFGDTQYF
.	.	TRBV19	TRBJ1-2	TGTGCCAGTAGTCTGGACGGTGGACTTTACTACACCTTC	CASSLDGGLYYTF
.	.	TRBV5-4	TRBJ1-6	TGTGCCAGCAGCAGACAGGCGGCTGAGCCCCTCCACTTT	CASSRQAAEPLHF
.	.	TRBV27	TRBJ2-7	TGTGCCAGCAGTTCGTACTCCTACGAGCAGTACTTC	CASSSYSYEQYF
once	TRBD2	TRBV9	TRBJ2-1	TGTGCCAGCAGCGAGGGAGGGGGACTAGCGGGAGTGAGGGAGCAGTTCTTC	CASSEGGGLAGVREQFF
.	.	TRBV3-1/TRBV3-2	TRBJ1-4	TGTGCCAGCAGCCAGAGGGGTTCTGGAGCTAATGAAAAACTGTTTTTT	CASSQRGSGANEKLFF
.	.	TRBV9	TRBJ1-6	TGTGCCAGCAGCGCGGGATACAGAGATAATTCACCCCTCCACTTT	CASSAGYRDNSPLHF
.	.	TRBV29-1	TRBJ1-5	TGCAGCGTTTTGGAACAGTTTGATCAGCCCCAGCATTTT	CSVLEQFDQPQHF
.	.	TRBV2	TRBJ2-7	TGTGCCAGCAGTGGTCAGGGTAGCGCCTACGAGCAGTACTTC	CASSGQGSAYEQYF
.	TRBD2	TRBV7-9	TRBJ2-3	TGTGCCAGCAGCTTAGAACTAGCGGGGGGGCGAGATACGCAGTATTTT	CASSLELAGGRDTQYF
.	TRBD1	TRBV9	TRBJ2-2	TGTGCCAGCAGCCCCCAAGGACAGGCGGCCGGGGAGCTGTTTTTT	CASSPQGQAAGELFF
.	TRBD1	TRBV9	TRBJ1-1	TGTGCCAGCAGCGAGACCCCGACAGGGGATCGGGAAGCTTTCTTT	CASSETPTGDREAFF
few	.	TRBV5-1	TRBJ2-1	TGCGCCAGCAGCTTGGCCCTTAGCTCCTACAATGAGCAGTTCTTC	CASSLALSSYNEQFF
.	TRBD1	TRBV14	TRBJ1-1	TGTGCCAGCAGCCGACACAGGGGGATGAACACTGAAGCTTTCTTT	CASSRHRGMNTEAFF
.	.	TRBV4-1	TRBJ2-1	TGCGCCAGCAGCCAAGTTCACAGACTAGGCTCCTACAATGAGCAGTTCTTC	CASSQVHRLGSYNEQFF
.	TRBD1	TRBV7-2	TRBJ1-1	TGTGCCAGCAGTCGGGACAGAGTGAACACTGAAGCTTTCTTT	CASSRDRVNTEAFF
.	.	TRBV4-1	TRBJ2-1	TGCGCCAGCAGCCAAGGTGGGAGCGAGCAGTTCTTC	CASSQGGSEQFF
.	TRBD2	TRBV2	TRBJ2-3	TGTGCCAGCAGTAAATGGACTAGCGGGGGGGCCCTAGATACGCAGTATTTT	CASSKWTSGGALDTQYF
.	.	TRBV20-1	TRBJ1-1	TGCAGTGCTAGTATGGCAGCCTTGAACACTGAAGCTTTCTTT	CSASMAALNTEAFF
few	.	TRBV19	TRBJ1-1	TGTGCCAGTAGTATAGCAGGAGGGGCCGCCTATGAAGCTTTCTTT	CASSIAGGAAYEAFF
.	.	TRBV19	TRBJ1-5	TGTGCCAGTAGTATTTCCCGGGCTCAGCCCCAGCATTTT	CASSISRAQPQHF
.	.	TRBV7-3	TRBJ2-7	TGTGCCAGCAGCTTAACGCGGAGTTCCTACGAGCAGTACTTC	CASSLTRSSYEQYF
.	TRBD2	TRBV5-1	TRBJ2-5	TGCGCCAGCAGCCCTAGCGGGGGTGAAGAGACCCAGTACTTC	CASSPSGGEETQYF
.	.	TRBV13	TRBJ2-5	TGTGCCAGCAGCTTAGGCCAGACAGAGACCCAGTACTTC	CASSLGQTETQYF
.	TRBD2	TRBV7-3	TRBJ2-2	TGTGCCAGCAGCTTAAAGGCTAGCGGGGGACCCGGGGAGCTGTTTTTT	CASSLKASGGPGELFF
.	TRBD1	TRBV25-1	TRBJ1-2	TGTGCCAGCAGTGACTTTCCTCAGGGGGCCGAGGGCTACACCTTC	CASSDFPQGAEGYTF
.	.	TRBV10-3	TRBJ1-1	TGTGCCATCAGTGAGGGAAGGGATAGGGCTGAAGCTTTCTTT	CAISEGRDRAEAFF
.	.	TRBV7-3	TRBJ1-1	TGTGCCAGCAGCTCGTCCGGGGGGCCCACTGAAGCTTTCTTT	CASSSSGGPTEAFF
.	.	TRBV7-3	TRBJ2-2	TGTGCCAGCAGCTTAGGTTTCGGGGGAAGGCGGCCCGGGGAGCTGTTTTTT	CASSLGFGGRRPGELFF
.	.	TRBV5-5	TRBJ2-7	TGTGCCAGCAGCTTGGGGTGGGCAGGGCTCTACGAGCAGTACTTC	CASSLGWAGLYEQYF
.	TRBD1	TRBV6-4	TRBJ1-1	TGTGCCAGCATCAAGGGGACAGCTTCTGAAGCTTTCTTT	CASIKGTASEAFF
.	.	TRBV6-5	TRBJ1-5	TGTGCCAGCAGTTCTTTCGGTCAGCCCCAGCATTTT	CASSSFGQPQHF
.	.	TRBV21-1	TRBJ2-1	TGTGCCAGCAGCAAAGCGCTAGCGGGGGGATCCTACAATGAGCAGTTCTTC	CASSKALAGGSYNEQFF
.	.	TRBV5-8	TRBJ2-5	TGTGCCAGCAGCTTGGCCAGGGTATGGGTAACAGAGGAGACCCAGTACTTC	CASSLARVWVTEETQYF
few	.	TRBV6-2/TRBV6-3	TRBJ2-3	TGTGCCAGCAGTTCCGACTTGGATCCCACAGATACGCAGTATTTT	CASSSDLDPTDTQYF
.	.	TRBV6-2/TRBV6-3	TRBJ2-2	TGTGCCAGCAGTCATCTAGGGGGGGGAGGAACCGGGGAGCTGTTTTTT	CASSHLGGGGTGELFF
.	TRBD2	TRBV19	TRBJ2-5	TGTGCCAGTAGTTCTACGACTAGCGGGAAGGCGAGAGAGACCCAGTACTTC	CASSSTTSGKARETQYF
.	.	TRBV5-4	TRBJ1-2	TGTGCCAGCAGATCCCTCAGGGGTCTCTATGGCTACACCTTC	CASRSLRGLYGYTF
.	TRBD1	TRBV19	TRBJ1-6	TGTGCCAGTGGCCTTTGGGACAGAAACTCACCCCTCCACTTT	CASGLWDRNSPLHF
.	TRBD1	TRBV10-3	TRBJ2-7	TGTGCCATCAGTCGGACAGGGGAAACCTACGAGCAGTACTTC	CAISRTGETYEQYF
.	TRBD2	TRBV27	TRBJ2-2	TGTGCCAGCAAAGGCGGGACTAGCGGGAGACGGCCCGGGGAGCTGTTTTTT	CASKGGTSGRRPGELFF